The clone carrying this T cell receptor (beta chain) was detected ten times or more. Time point given: newly diagnosed GD, antithyroid drugs for less than 3 months. Scientists built the TCR library using RNA that was extracted from PBMCs. The length of the CDR3 is 13 residues. Looked up from germline, CDR1 is MNHNS and CDR2 is SASEGT. Trimming shortened V by 8 bases and J by 8 bases, and 18 bases separated the two germline ends. The source of the sample is a study of regulatory T cells in long-lasting Graves disease. Libraries of TCR beta came from iRepertoire HTBI primers plus Arm-PCR of CDR3 regions. TCRdb used MiXCR to reprocess the multiplex PCR reads, holding one entry per CDR3 protein. This table holds a few hundred thousand distinct CDR3 sequences, around 19% found once. These sequences were also reported in another study, on T cells in Graves' hyperthyroidism and ophthalmopathy.

This specimen was peripheral blood mononuclear cells (PBMCs), taken at new diagnosis, from a patient treated with antithyroid drugs. This chain links TRBV6-1 with TRBJ1-1; no reliable D call. This TCR was sampled from a woman in her thirties with Graves disease. The DNA of the CDR3 is TGTGCCAGCGTCGATCTGAAGCCAACCGAAGCTTTCTTT. Encoded protein: CASVDLKPTEAFF.